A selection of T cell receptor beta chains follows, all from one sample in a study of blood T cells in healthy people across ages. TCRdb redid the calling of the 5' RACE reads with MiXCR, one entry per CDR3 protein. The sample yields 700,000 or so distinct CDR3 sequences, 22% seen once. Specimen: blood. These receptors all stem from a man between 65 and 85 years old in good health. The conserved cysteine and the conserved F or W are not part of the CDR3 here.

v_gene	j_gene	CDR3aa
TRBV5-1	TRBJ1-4	ASSLEGGSTNEKLF
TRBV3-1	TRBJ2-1	ASTQDRSSYNEQF
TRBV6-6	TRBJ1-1	ASSLPATGQNTEAF
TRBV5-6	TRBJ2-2	ASSFLLSGNTGELF
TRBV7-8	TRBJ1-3	ASSWGAPGSGNTIY
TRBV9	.	ASSPRQGYNEQF
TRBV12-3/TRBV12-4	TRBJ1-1	ASSGDSMVGVEAEAL
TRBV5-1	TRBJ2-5	ASNDGGSQETQY
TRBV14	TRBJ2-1	ASSQPHGTSYNEQF
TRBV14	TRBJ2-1	ASSQDQGGRSSYNEQF
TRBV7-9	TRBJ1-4	ASSLSLGGEKLF
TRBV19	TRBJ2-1	ASSIDPPSGSDNEQF
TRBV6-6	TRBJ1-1	ASRDRQNTEAF
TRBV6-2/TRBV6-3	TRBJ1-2	ANSMTGNYGYT
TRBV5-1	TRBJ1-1	ASSQGLTEAF
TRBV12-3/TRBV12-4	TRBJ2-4	ASWTGTAGIQY
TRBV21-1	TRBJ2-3	ASSPEGGSIPGDTQY
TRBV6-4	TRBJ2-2	ASSELAGMNTGELF
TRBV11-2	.	ASSSQRLSRNEQF
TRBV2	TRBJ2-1	ASSNNAQF
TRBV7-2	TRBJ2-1	ASSLMPTGLNYNEQF
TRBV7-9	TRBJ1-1	ASSWNREVTEAF
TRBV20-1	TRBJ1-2	SAREVYGYT
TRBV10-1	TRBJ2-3	ASSESGTDTQY
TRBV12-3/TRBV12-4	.	AGRGNEQF
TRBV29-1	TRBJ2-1	SVVPLAGGLGEQF
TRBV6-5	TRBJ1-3	ASSYSTITSGNTIY
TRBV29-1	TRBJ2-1	SVEEARRDEQF
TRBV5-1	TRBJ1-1	ASSLRDSLNTEAF
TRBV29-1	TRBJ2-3	SAGGTSGSTDTQY
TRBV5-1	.	ASGEYNEQF
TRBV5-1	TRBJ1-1	ASSLRQGATEAF
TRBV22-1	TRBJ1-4	PGSDPGLVREKLF
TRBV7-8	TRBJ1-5	ASSRRGGEGGQPQH
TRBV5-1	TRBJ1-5	ASSLTGNVDQPQH
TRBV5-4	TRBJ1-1	ASKMDRGDTEAF
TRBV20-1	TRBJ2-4	SAGPAGPNIQY
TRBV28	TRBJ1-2	ASRRTPLGYT
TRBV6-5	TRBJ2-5	ASKRESQETQY
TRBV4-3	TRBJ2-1	ASSQDRRSPMQF
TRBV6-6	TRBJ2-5	ASSYTPQGLNQETQY
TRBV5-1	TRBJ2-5	ASSLLAGTQETQY
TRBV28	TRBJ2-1	ASSSPTGGSYNEQF
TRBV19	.	ASSIGGHAYEQY
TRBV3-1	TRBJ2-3	ASSAGLAETDTQY
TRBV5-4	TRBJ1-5	ASSLGPGKGQPQH
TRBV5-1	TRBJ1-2	ASSTGVNYGYT
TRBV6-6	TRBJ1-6	ASRRGQDNSPLH
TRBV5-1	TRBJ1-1	ASSLAGDRAF
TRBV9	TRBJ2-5	ASSRRGGFQETQY
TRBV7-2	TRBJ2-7	ASSLISGRLLQGQY
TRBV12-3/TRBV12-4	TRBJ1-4	ASSLGSEKLF
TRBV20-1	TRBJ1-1	SARGATEEAF
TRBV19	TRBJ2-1	ASNIGGGGVRSYNEQF